The clone carrying this TCR beta chain came up once. Clinical histories supplied by participants themselves formed the basis of cohort assignment. Per the original data handling: Scientists estimated how many nucleated cells there were by amplifying reference gene primers. TCRdb keeps only in-frame clones here, not all; method: immunoSEQ multiplex PCR. That table furnishes V, J and clone size, whereas the DNA furnished D and trimming. The sample consists of 200,000 to 250,000 clones, under 95% of them appearing once. Germline loops: CDR1 SGHNT, CDR2 YYREEE (reference sequence). The CDR3 sequence is 13 residues long. V gave up 4 bases and J gave up 3 bases, with 8 bases separating them. This sample was taken from a study of blood T cell repertoires in COVID-19. Study information: COVID-19 samples collected from the United States, Italy and Spain covered acute and convalescent phases.

The receptor's source is a young woman who had recovered from COVID-19. The material sequenced was PBMCs or T cells enriched from blood (not recorded which). The chain links TRBV5-4 to TRBJ2-4; a possible D gene is TRBD2 (5 bases). CDR3 sequence reads: CASSIRDKNIQYF. CDR3 nucleotides: TGTGCCAGCAGCATCCGGGACAAAAACATTCAGTACTTC. The variable domain in full, with the rest retrieved from reference TRBV5-4 and TRBJ2-4, is ETGVTQSPTHLIKTRGQQVTLRCSSQSGHNTVSWYQQALGQGPQFIFQYYREEENGRGNFPPRFSGLQFPNYSSELNVNALELDDSALYLCASSIRDKNIQYFGAGTRLSVL.